The text below deals with one TCR beta chain. Its target is not known. The data originate from a study of CD8+CD57+ T cells in acquired aplastic anemia. Individuals selected for sequencing had exhibited CD8+CD57+ cell expansion on flow cytometry. Study-level findings and limits: Patients showed no significant difference from controls in CD8+ Simpson's diversity.

Genomic DNA provided the template from which TCR beta VDJ and CDR3 profiles were obtained. MiXCR, applied by TCRdb to the reads, yields one record per CDR3 protein. The sample lists just over 200,000 distinct CDR3 sequences; 65% were seen once. V trimming: 4 bases; J trimming: 6 bases; junction bases outside the gene matches: 5. The germline V gene has CDR1 LNHDA and CDR2 SQIVND (reference sequence). CDR3 length equals 13 residues. The source of this sequence is a human donor with aplastic anemia. Material for sequencing was sorted CD4+, CD8+, or CD8+CD57+ T cells (not recorded which) from PBMCs. The chain links TRBV19 to TRBJ1-2; 7 bases agree with TRBD1. CDR3 DNA: TGTGCCAGTAGTAAGGACAGGTATGATGGCTACACCTTC. Translating it yields CASSKDRYDGYTF.